Listed below are T cell receptor beta chains from one sample, sequenced in a study of shared clonotypes between healthy human individuals. The repertoire was sequenced with immunoSEQ multiplex PCR; TCRdb's copy has only in-frame clones and lacks some. The data show approximately 1.5 million clones, with 98% seen just once and 0.36% held by the top ten. The sequenced material came from naive CD4+ T cells sorted from blood. The receptor set was obtained from a man younger than 40 in good health. Each CDR3 is given with its conserved first and last residue. D genes are given only for firm matches. Only some rows state a clone size, as once, few, many or a class for expanded clones.

D	V	size	J	DNA	CDR3
TRBD2	TRBV5-4	-	TRBJ2-7	TGTGCCAGCAGCTTGGGAGGACTAGCGGGAGGGAGCTCCTACGAGCAGTACTTC	CASSLGGLAGGSSYEQYF
-	TRBV11-2	-	TRBJ2-3	TGTGCCAGCCGGGCAGGGGGGTTCACAGATACGCAGTATTTT	CASRAGGFTDTQYF
TRBD2	TRBV5-1	-	TRBJ2-7	TGCGCCAGCAGCCCTAGGACTAGCGGTTCCTACGAGCAGTACTTC	CASSPRTSGSYEQYF
-	TRBV5-5	-	TRBJ1-4	TGTGCCAGCAGCTTGGGTTTTGGCGAACGAACGAAAAAACTGTTTTTT	CASSLGFGERTKKLFF
TRBD1	TRBV11-2	-	TRBJ2-7	TGTGCCAGCAGCCGCCGGGACAGGGGGCACGAGCAGTACTTC	CASSRRDRGHEQYF
-	TRBV11-2	-	TRBJ2-5	TGTGCCAGCAGCGACCAAGAGACCCAGTACTTC	CASSDQETQYF
-	TRBV7-8	-	TRBJ1-1	TGTGCCAGCAGCTCCGGACGGAACACTGAAGCTTTCTTT	CASSSGRNTEAFF
TRBD2	TRBV5-4	-	TRBJ2-7	TGTGCCAGCAGCCGACCCTTAGCGGGAGGGCTCTACGAGCAGTACTTC	CASSRPLAGGLYEQYF
-	TRBV20-1	-	TRBJ2-5	TGCAGTGCAGAGCAAGAGACCCAGTACTTC	CSAEQETQYF
TRBD2	TRBV5-1	-	TRBJ2-7	TGCGCCAGCAGCTTGGGGACTAGCGACCGCTCCTACGAGCAGTACTTC	CASSLGTSDRSYEQYF
TRBD1	TRBV27	-	TRBJ1-5	TGTGCCAGCAGTCCTAGGGACAGGGGGCATCAGCCCCAGCATTTT	CASSPRDRGHQPQHF
TRBD2	TRBV5-1	-	TRBJ2-3	TGCGCCAGCAGTATGGTGGTAGCGGGACCCACAGATACGCAGTATTTT	CASSMVVAGPTDTQYF
-	TRBV5-8	-	TRBJ1-2	TGTGCCAGCCCGAAGGGTGGGGGGCGCGTCTATGGCTACACCTTC	CASPKGGGRVYGYTF
-	TRBV27	-	TRBJ2-2	TGTGCCAGCAGTTTAGTCGGGGCCACCGGGGAGCTGTTTTTT	CASSLVGATGELFF
-	TRBV6-4	-	TRBJ2-3	TGTGCCAGCAGTGACTCCGAGGGGCTGTCAAATACGCAGTATTTT	CASSDSEGLSNTQYF
-	TRBV5-6	-	TRBJ2-7	TGTGCCAGCAGCTCAATCAGGTTATGGGGCGAGCAGTACTTC	CASSSIRLWGEQYF
-	TRBV6-1	-	TRBJ1-5	TGTGCCAGCAGTGGTATCCCGGGGAGCAATCAGCCCCAGCATTTT	CASSGIPGSNQPQHF
TRBD2	TRBV4-3	-	TRBJ2-3	TGCGCCAGCAGCCAAGAGAAGGCGGGAGATTTTACAGATACGCAGTATTTT	CASSQEKAGDFTDTQYF
TRBD2	TRBV5-1	-	TRBJ2-3	TGCGCCAGCAGCTTGGCTAACCTAGCGGGAGCAGATACGCAGTATTTT	CASSLANLAGADTQYF
-	TRBV5-1	-	TRBJ2-7	TGCGCCAGCAGCTTGCACCCCTACGAGCAGTACTTC	CASSLHPYEQYF
-	TRBV30	once	TRBJ1-2	TGTGCCTGGAGCATGGTGGAGGGGAGGGTGAATGGCTACACCTTC	CAWSMVEGRVNGYTF
TRBD2	TRBV7-6	-	TRBJ2-3	TGTGCCAGCAGCTTATCTAGCGGGACCTGGGGGGCAGATACGCAGTATTTT	CASSLSSGTWGADTQYF
TRBD1	TRBV5-1	-	TRBJ1-1	TGCGCCAGCAGCTTTCTAAGACAGGGGGCCCACACTGAAGCTTTCTTT	CASSFLRQGAHTEAFF
TRBD2	TRBV19	-	TRBJ2-3	TGTGCCAGTAGTAAAACTAGCGGGCTTAGCACAGATACGCAGTATTTT	CASSKTSGLSTDTQYF
-	TRBV29-1	-	TRBJ2-7	TGCAGCGTAGAAGACTACGAGCAGTACTTC	CSVEDYEQYF
-	TRBV28	-	TRBJ1-2	TGTGCCAGCACACCTAATTGGGGGAACCATGGCTACACCTTC	CASTPNWGNHGYTF
-	TRBV6-1	-	TRBJ2-7	TGTGCCAGCAGTGACCAGAGATACGAGCAGTACTTC	CASSDQRYEQYF
-	TRBV7-2	-	TRBJ1-1	TGTGCCAGCAGCTTAAAGTGGAGTCCCCTCATGAACACTGAAGCTTTCTTT	CASSLKWSPLMNTEAFF
TRBD1	TRBV19	-	TRBJ1-4	TGTGCCAATCGGACAGGGCCATCAGAAAAACTGTTTTTT	CANRTGPSEKLFF
TRBD1	TRBV11-2	-	TRBJ2-2	TGTGCCAGCAGCCCGTGGACAGGGCTATACACCGGGGAGCTGTTTTTT	CASSPWTGLYTGELFF
-	TRBV19	-	TRBJ2-1	TGTGCCAGTAACCCGCCGACCTATGAGCAGTTCTTC	CASNPPTYEQFF
-	TRBV7-9	-	TRBJ1-1	TGTGCCAGCAGCCCTTTTACAGGGAACACTGAAGCTTTCTTT	CASSPFTGNTEAFF
TRBD1	TRBV10-2	-	TRBJ1-5	TGCGCCAGCGGGACAGGGGTAAGGGTTCAGCCCCAGCATTTT	CASGTGVRVQPQHF
-	TRBV5-8	-	TRBJ2-3	TGTGCCAGCAGCTTGGGGCAGGGAAGCACAGATACGCAGTATTTT	CASSLGQGSTDTQYF
-	TRBV5-6	-	TRBJ2-2	TGTGCCAGCAGCTTGCGCAGGTTGATCACCGGGGAGCTGTTTTTT	CASSLRRLITGELFF
-	TRBV6-1	-	TRBJ1-5	TGTGCCAGCAGTGAGAGGTTGCAGCCCCAGCATTTT	CASSERLQPQHF
TRBD2	TRBV18	-	TRBJ2-1	TGTGCCAGCTCAGTTGGGGGGGGTAAAGACAATGAGCAGTTCTTC	CASSVGGGKDNEQFF